This TCR beta chain was sequenced for a study of shared clonotypes between healthy human individuals. This CDR3 has 13 amino acids. V trimming: 6 bases; J trimming: 4 bases; junction bases outside the gene matches: 4. Germline values: CDR1 WNHNN, CDR2 SYGVQD (reference sequence). Measured with immunoSEQ multiplex PCR; TCRdb has only the in-frame clones, and not every one. Here the sample spans around 1.4 million clones, just under 99% being singletons. The TCR comes from a man younger than 45 in good health. The V call is TRBV10-1, the J call TRBJ2-7; 9 bases line up with TRBD1. Specimen: naive CD4+ T cells sorted from blood. As for subset: CD45RA+ positively selected. CDR3 in amino acids: CASRPDRGYEQYF. CDR3 bases: TGCGCCAGCAGGCCGGACAGGGGATACGAGCAGTACTTC.